The table lists the clone carrying this T cell receptor beta chain with a few counts. The antigen remains undetermined. The CDR3 sequence is 16 residues long. Between the trimmed V and J ends, which lost 7 bases and 2 bases, there was a span of 20 bases. Germline values: CDR1 MNHEY, CDR2 SVGAGI. This entry is derived from a study of T-cell memory formation after mild COVID-19. General study points: CD4+ clones that contracted lay mainly in CM and EM; CD8+ ones lay in EMRA. In second-wave clones peaking day 37, SARS-CoV-2 specificity remained unconfirmed. The finding that pre-infection memory included some responding clones suggested that cross-reactive memory joined.

5'RACE primed from the constant segment yielded TCR alpha and TCR beta cDNA libraries bearing sample barcodes and UMIs. A single record per CDR3 protein comes from TCRdb applying MiXCR to the 5' RACE reads. The sample lists 300,000 to 400,000 distinct CDR3 sequences; more than 15% were seen once. The rearrangement joins TRBV6-5 to TRBJ1-1; D is possibly TRBD1 (5 bases). The receptor was isolated from a young man who had mild COVID-19 (a few samples of this study predate the infection). Cell type and time point are not known. Sample: PBMCs or a T cell subset sorted from them (not recorded which). Written as DNA, the CDR3 is TGTGCCAGCAAGGGGCAACTGGCCGGGGCCAACACTGAAGCTTTCTTT. The encoded protein is CASKGQLAGANTEAFF.